These 20 T cell receptor beta chains came from one sample sequenced in a study of control samples from healthy donors and cancer patients. Generated by immunoSEQ multiplex PCR, the TCRdb table keeps only in-frame clones and is missing some. This table holds under 85,000 clones, less than 95% found once. Source material: blood. These receptors were obtained from a woman aged 40-49 years in good health.

CDR3 in amino acids: CSTWGESGTDTQYF. The CDR3 DNA reads as TGCAGCACTTGGGGGGAGAGCGGCACAGATACGCAGTATTTT. The chain has TRBV29-1 and TRBJ2-3; D might be TRBD2 (6 bases). Germline V lookup: CDR1 SQVTM, CDR2 ANQGSEA. V lost 8 bases and J lost 1, with 16 bases in between. CDR3 size: 14 residues.

This chain links TRBV4-2 with TRBJ1-3, with TRBD1 as a possible D gene (6 bases). The CDR3 runs to 14 residues. Trimming left V 7 bases short and J 0 bases short, with 10 bases between. Germline CDR1 and CDR2: LGHNA and YNFKEQ. CDR3 protein: CASKGQLSGNTIYF. The CDR3 DNA sequence: TGTGCCAGCAAAGGACAGCTCTCTGGAAACACCATATATTTT.

The V and J genes are TRBV6-2 or TRBV6-3 and TRBJ1-6; D unresolved. Trimming stripped 0 bases from V and 0 bases from J, with 6 bases between. CDR1 is MNHEY, CDR2 SVGEGT, per germline. The CDR3 is 16 amino acids. CDR3 protein: CASSYSGSSYNSPLHF. The CDR3 DNA reads TGTGCCAGCAGTTACTCGGGGAGCTCCTATAATTCACCCCTCCACTTT.

The chain uses TRBV6-5 and TRBJ2-5; D gene unclear. The germline CDR1 and CDR2 sequences are MNHEY and SVGAGI. V lost 7 bases and J 4 bases, leaving 10 bases between the germline ends. The CDR3 runs 12 residues. The CDR3 reads CASIWSGETQYF. The DNA of the CDR3 is TGTGCCAGCATATGGTCGGGAGAGACCCAGTACTTC.

The rearrangement uses TRBV7-9 and TRBJ2-7; 8 bases agree with TRBD1. Looked up from germline, CDR1 is SEHNR and CDR2 is FQNEAQ (reference sequence). The V gene end was trimmed by 6 bases and the J gene end by 2 bases; junction bases not matched to a gene: 9. This CDR3 has 15 amino acids. CDR3 sequence (DNA): TGTGCCAGCAGTTCCGGACAGGGAGGCCCCTACGAGCAGTACTTC. This codes for CASSSGQGGPYEQYF. Variable domain in full (rest from reference TRBV7-9 and TRBJ2-7): DTGVSQNPRHKITKRGQNVTFRCDPISEHNRLYWYRQTLGQGPEFLTYFQNEAQLEKSRLLSDRFSAERPKGSFSTLEIQRTEQGDSAMYLCASSSGQGGPYEQYFGPGTRLTVT.

The chain is built from TRBV4-3 and TRBJ2-3, with TRBD1 as a possible D gene (6 bases). V lost 0 bases, J lost 2 bases, and 9 bases lay in between. CDR1 is LGHNA and CDR2 is YSLEER in the germline V gene. CDR3 length: 15 residues. The CDR3 loop is CASSQDQGYTDTQYF. The CDR3 region has the DNA TGCGCCAGCAGCCAAGATCAGGGGTACACAGATACGCAGTATTTT.

CDR3 sequence reads: CASSPGPAALNEQFF. The CDR3 region has the DNA TGTGCCAGCTCACCAGGGCCAGCCGCCCTCAATGAGCAGTTCTTC. The V gene is TRBV18, the J gene TRBJ2-1; D gene ambiguous. The CDR3 has 15 residues. The V end lost 2 bases, the J end lost 6 bases, and 14 bases lay between the germline ends. CDR1 and CDR2 from the germline V gene are KGHSH and LQKENI. The full variable domain, in which reference TRBV18 and TRBJ2-1 provide the parts outside the CDR3, is NAGVMQNPRHLVRRRGQEARLRCSPMKGHSHVYWYRQLPEEGLKFMVYLQKENIIDESGMPKERFSAEFPKEGPSILRIQQVVRGDSAAYFCASSPGPAALNEQFFGPGTRLTVL.

The chain combines TRBV12-3 or TRBV12-4 with TRBJ2-2; D call uncertain. The CDR3 spans 13 residues. Trimming removed 6 bases from V and 6 bases from J, with 11 bases in between. CDR3 loop: CASRPQGPGELFF. In DNA form, the CDR3 reads TGTGCCAGCAGACCTCAAGGACCCGGGGAGCTGTTTTTT.

V and J are TRBV18 and TRBJ2-1, with 10 bases that match TRBD2. J gave up 7 bases and V 5 bases, and 8 bases lay outside the gene matches. Germline-derived CDR1 and CDR2 are KGHSH and LQKENI. The CDR3 contains 15 residues. In DNA, the CDR3 is TGTGCCAGCTCATCCGGGACTAGCGACCCGAATGAGCAGTTCTTC. It specifies CASSSGTSDPNEQFF.

In its sample, this clone was seen once. The rearrangement joins TRBV6-2 or TRBV6-3 to TRBJ1-5, with D maybe TRBD1 (6 bases). This CDR3 region has 14 residues. Trimming shortened V by 0 bases and J by 7 bases, and 10 bases separated the two germline ends. The germline V gene has CDR1 MNHEY and CDR2 SVGEGT. DNA of the CDR3: TGTGCCAGCAGTTACTCCGGGGGCGGCCAGCCCCAGCATTTT. It yields the protein CASSYSGGGQPQHF.

The chain couples TRBV19 to TRBJ1-5; D might be TRBD1 (5 bases). The germline V gene has CDR1 LNHDA and CDR2 SQIVND (reference sequence). The CDR3 covers 14 residues. V was shortened by 7 bases and J by 2 bases, with 12 bases between the two germline ends. CDR3 sequence (DNA): TGTGCCAGTACCCCTGTAGGGGGCAATCAGCCCCAGCATTTT. As protein: CASTPVGGNQPQHF.

The chain employs TRBV10-3 and TRBJ1-2; no definite D call. The germline CDR1 and CDR2 sequences are ENHRY and SYGVKD. This CDR3 contains 14 residues. Trimming stripped 5 bases from V and 2 bases from J, with 12 bases between. The CDR3 region has the DNA TGTGCCATCAGTCCGACGGACGGGAACTATGGCTACACCTTC. This translates into CAISPTDGNYGYTF.

The gene calls are TRBV6-5 and TRBJ2-1, with TRBD2 matching 12 bases. Germline CDR1 is MNHEY and CDR2 is SVGAGI. J lost 10 bases, V lost 2 bases, and 3 bases had no gene match. The CDR3 runs to 14 residues. For the CDR3, the DNA is TGTGCCAGCAGTTACGGACTAGCGGGGAGGGAGCAGTTCTTC. Translation gives CASSYGLAGREQFF.

The V and J genes are TRBV6-4 and TRBJ2-5, with a weak D call TRBD2 (5 bases). Germline CDR1 is MRHNA and CDR2 is SNTAGT. CDR3 length: 13 amino acids. Trimming removed 5 bases from V and 2 bases from J, with 9 bases in between. CDR3 DNA: TGTGCCAGCAGTCAGGACTGGCAAGAGACCCAGTACTTC. It is translated as CASSQDWQETQYF.

The V gene is TRBV28, the J gene TRBJ2-7; 7 nucleotides match TRBD1. The CDR3 is made up of 14 amino acids. Germline CDR1 MDHEN, CDR2 SYDVKM. Losses at the gene ends were 7 bases for V and 6 bases for J; bases not matched to a gene: 12. The CDR3 DNA reads as TGTGCCAGCACCGAAGGGGCAGGGGGTGGCGAGCAGTACTTC. Translating gives CASTEGAGGGEQYF.

This chain links TRBV7-9 with TRBJ2-7; D tentatively reads TRBD1 or TRBD2 (6 bases each). Trimming shortened V by 4 bases and J by 5 bases, and 15 bases separated the two germline ends. The CDR3 runs 14 residues. CDR1 and CDR2 from the germline V gene are SEHNR and FQNEAQ (reference sequence). CDR3 residues: CASSWGAVSDEQYF. CDR3 nucleotides: TGTGCCAGCAGCTGGGGGGCGGTTTCGGACGAGCAGTACTTC.

This clone has a single count. The chain uses TRBV19 and TRBJ1-1; D is unresolved. The CDR3 spans 13 residues. Germline assignment: CDR1 LNHDA and CDR2 SQIVND (reference sequence). With 3 bases removed from V and 1 base from J, the gap between germline ends came to 6 bases. The CDR3 region is CASSISANTEAFF. The CDR3 DNA follows: TGTGCCAGTAGTATTTCTGCGAACACTGAAGCTTTCTTT.

The CDR3 DNA reads as TGTGCCAGCAGTGAAGAGGCAGGTGGCACAGATACGCAGTATTTT. It specifies CASSEEAGGTDTQYF. The rearrangement joins TRBV6-1 to TRBJ2-3; no clear D gene. Germline V gene lookup returns CDR1 MNHNS and CDR2 SASEGT. V was clipped by 1 base and J by 1 base, with 9 bases between them. The CDR3 totals 15 residues.

This chain uses TRBV27 with TRBJ2-7; D gene ambiguous. The CDR3 totals 13 residues. V lost 3 bases and J lost 3, with 9 bases in between. CDR1 and CDR2 from the germline V gene are MNHEY and SMNVEV (reference sequence). The DNA for the CDR3 is TGTGCCAGCAGTTTGGATTTCGACTACGAGCAGTACTTC. This sequence encodes CASSLDFDYEQYF.

This clone was seen only once. The chain carries TRBV7-9 and TRBJ1-3; D unclear. The V gene's germline CDR1 is SEHNR and CDR2 FQNEAQ (reference sequence). The CDR3 has 13 residues. V was pared by 0 bases and J by 9 bases, with 9 bases between. This CDR3 is CASSLALPGTIYF. In DNA form, the CDR3 reads TGTGCCAGCAGCTTAGCGCTCCCGGGCACCATATATTTT.